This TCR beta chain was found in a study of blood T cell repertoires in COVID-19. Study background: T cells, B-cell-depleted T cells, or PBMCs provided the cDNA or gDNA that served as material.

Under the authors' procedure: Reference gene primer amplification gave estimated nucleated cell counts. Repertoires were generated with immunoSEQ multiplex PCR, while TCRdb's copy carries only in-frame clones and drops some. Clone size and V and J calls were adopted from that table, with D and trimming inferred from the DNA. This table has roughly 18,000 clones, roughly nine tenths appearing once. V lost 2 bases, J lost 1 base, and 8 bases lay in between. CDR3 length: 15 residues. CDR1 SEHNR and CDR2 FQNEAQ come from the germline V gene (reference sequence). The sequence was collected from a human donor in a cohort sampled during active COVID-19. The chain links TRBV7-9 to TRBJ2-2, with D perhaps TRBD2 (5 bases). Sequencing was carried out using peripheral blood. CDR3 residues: CASSLRAVNTGELFF. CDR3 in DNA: TGTGCCAGCAGCTTAAGAGCGGTGAACACCGGGGAGCTGTTTTTT.